A single sample gave rise to the 30 T cell receptor beta chains below, sequenced in a study of OX40 agonist ivuxolimab in advanced cancers. TCRdb's copy holds only in-frame clones and misses some; the assay was immunoSEQ multiplex PCR. Among tens of thousands of clones listed, 80% to 90% were seen once. Sequencing used CD4+ or CD8+ T cells sorted from blood, obtained in a trial of the OX40 agonist ivuxolimab. The receptors shown here come from an adult with an advanced solid tumor such as melanoma, head and neck, liver or kidney cancer.

The table lists this clone with a count of one. The CDR3 bases are TGTGCCAGCTCACCGCGAGCTAGGGCCGGTGAGCAGTTCTTC. Protein product: CASSPRARAGEQFF. The gene calls are TRBV18 and TRBJ2-1; D is uncertain. CDR1 and CDR2 from the germline V gene are KGHSH and LQKENI. This CDR3 is 14 amino acids long. Trimming took off 3 bases at V and 9 bases at J, with 15 bases between the two ends. The full variable domain, with the rest looked up from reference TRBV18 and TRBJ2-1, is NAGVMQNPRHLVRRRGQEARLRCSPMKGHSHVYWYRQLPEEGLKFMVYLQKENIIDESGMPKERFSAEFPKEGPSILRIQQVVRGDSAAYFCASSPRARAGEQFFGPGTRLTVL.

The V gene is TRBV5-1, the J gene TRBJ1-2; 7 positions match TRBD1. V trimming: 0 bases; J trimming: 6 bases; junction bases outside the gene matches: 5. CDR1 is SGHRS and CDR2 is YFSETQ in the germline V gene. The CDR3 runs 14 residues. DNA for the CDR3: TGCGCCAGCAGCTTGGTTGGGACAGCAGATGGCTACACCTTC. As protein: CASSLVGTADGYTF.

V and J are TRBV7-9 and TRBJ1-5, with a tentative D call TRBD1 (5 bases). Germline CDR1 is SEHNR and CDR2 is FQNEAQ (reference sequence). V shed 2 bases and J shed 4 bases, with 15 bases lying between them. The CDR3 has 16 amino acids. Here the CDR3 reads CASSLSRQGPNQPQHF. The CDR3 coding sequence is TGTGCCAGCAGCTTAAGTCGGCAGGGCCCGAATCAGCCCCAGCATTTT. The variable domain in full, with the rest retrieved from reference TRBV7-9 and TRBJ1-5, is DTGVSQNPRHKITKRGQNVTFRCDPISEHNRLYWYRQTLGQGPEFLTYFQNEAQLEKSRLLSDRFSAERPKGSFSTLEIQRTEQGDSAMYLCASSLSRQGPNQPQHFGDGTRLSIL.

This clone is medium-sized by share. Other DNA sequences in this sample translate to the same CDR3. This chain joins TRBV9 and TRBJ2-7; D is possibly TRBD2 (7 bases). The V end was cut by 0 bases, the J end by 5 bases, with 15 bases between. The germline gives CDR1 SGDLS, CDR2 YYNGEE. The CDR3 length is 15 residues. The CDR3 nucleotides read TGTGCCAGCAGCGTAGACTCAGTAGGGGGGGACGAGCAGTACTTC. Protein product: CASSVDSVGGDEQYF.

The CDR3 nucleotides read TGTGCCAGTAGCCCCCTGGGACTAGCGGGGATATACAATGAGCAGTTCTTC. Its protein product is CASSPLGLAGIYNEQFF. V usage is TRBV19 and J usage is TRBJ2-1; 13 bases match TRBD2. The CDR3 length is 17 residues. Germline V gene sequence: CDR1 LNHDA, CDR2 SQIVND (reference sequence). The junction had 9 bases not matched to a gene; V was cut back by 6 bases and J by 4 bases.

In its sample, this clone was seen a few times. The V call is TRBV11-2, the J call TRBJ2-7, with D uncertain. The germline V gene has CDR1 SGHAT and CDR2 FQNNGV. V was trimmed by 3 bases and J by 0 bases, leaving 6 bases between them. The CDR3 is made up of 13 amino acids. The DNA of the CDR3 is TGTGCCAGCAGCTTTCCGAGCTCCTACGAGCAGTACTTC. The encoded protein is CASSFPSSYEQYF.

Worth noting for this clone: The junction departs from germline at one end; a sequencing error may be responsible. The chain has TRBV7-7 and TRBJ2-7, with D hard to call. Germline values: CDR1 SSHAT, CDR2 FNYEAQ (reference sequence). This CDR3 region has 15 residues. The CDR3: CASSSRLGSLYEQYF. DNA of the CDR3: TGTGCTAGCAGCTCCCGGCTCGGGTCCCTCTACGAGCAGTACTTC.

The rearrangement joins TRBV5-1 to TRBJ2-5; D is unresolved. Germline lookup yields CDR1 SGHRS and CDR2 YFSETQ. Trimming pared 2 bases from V and 1 base from J, leaving 9 bases between. CDR3 length: 14 amino acids. As DNA, the CDR3 is TGCGCCAGCAGCTTTGAAAATCCCCAAGAGACCCAGTACTTC. It encodes CASSFENPQETQYF.

J is TRBJ2-1 and V is TRBV7-6; TRBD2 matches 8 bases. CDR3 length: 14 amino acids. The junction had 5 bases not matched to a gene; V was cut back by 7 bases and J by 3 bases. In germline, CDR1 is SGHVS, CDR2 FNYEAQ. CDR3 in amino acids: CASTAGGGYNEQFF. The CDR3 nucleotides read TGTGCCAGCACCGCGGGGGGCGGCTACAATGAGCAGTTCTTC.

CDR3 amino acids: CASSYSIAYEQYF. The CDR3 DNA is TGTGCCAGCAGTTACTCGATAGCCTACGAGCAGTACTTC. The V and J genes are TRBV6-7 and TRBJ2-7; D remains ambiguous. TRBV6-7 is an open reading frame whose function is uncertain. The CDR3 length is 13 residues. V lost 0 bases to trimming and J lost 2 bases, with 5 bases between them.

The chain has TRBV6-5 and TRBJ2-7; TRBD2 agrees at 7 bases. Unmatched junction bases numbered 8, after V lost 6 bases and J lost 3 bases. The CDR3 has 14 residues. Germline lookup yields CDR1 MNHEY and CDR2 SVGAGI. CDR3 nucleotides: TGTGCCAGCAGCCCTTTACCGGGGGGCTACGAGCAGTACTTC. Its translation: CASSPLPGGYEQYF.

The chain links TRBV7-3 to TRBJ2-3, with 11 bases aligning to TRBD2. Germline trimming cut 5 bases from V and 3 bases from J; bases unmatched to any gene: 4. Germline CDR1 and CDR2: SGHTA and FQGTGA. This CDR3 is built from 15 residues. The CDR3, as DNA: TGTGCCAGCAGCGGCCGACTAGCGGGAACAGATACGCAGTATTTT. Amino acid sequence: CASSGRLAGTDTQYF. Complete variable domain (other parts from reference TRBV7-3 and TRBJ2-3): GAGVSQTPSNKVTEKGKYVELRCDPISGHTALYWYRQSLGQGPEFLIYFQGTGAADDSGLPNDRFFAVRPEGSVSTLKIQRTERGDSAVYLCASSGRLAGTDTQYFGPGTRLTVL.

The gene calls are TRBV11-2 and TRBJ1-4, with D uncertain. Germline CDR1 SGHAT, CDR2 FQNNGV. The CDR3 loop spans 15 amino acids. Deletions cut 4 bases from V and 8 bases from J, with 17 bases between. The CDR3 is CASSSLSGPREKLFF. CDR3 in DNA: TGTGCCAGCAGCTCCCTTTCGGGTCCGAGGGAAAAACTGTTTTTT.

This clone occurred once. The V call is TRBV6-6, the J call TRBJ2-3; D might be TRBD1 (5 bases). V lost 1 base, J lost 4 bases, and 9 bases lay in between. The CDR3 covers 14 residues. The germline V gene has CDR1 MNHNY and CDR2 SVGAGI (reference sequence). Here the CDR3 DNA reads TGTGCCAGCAGTTACTTTACAGGCTCAGATACGCAGTATTTT. Translated: CASSYFTGSDTQYF.

A single count supports this clone. As DNA, the CDR3 is TGTGCCAGCAGCGGGCGGAGGGTGGAGCAGTACTTC. Translated, it gives CASSGRRVEQYF. This chain joins TRBV21-1 and TRBJ2-7; the table calls TRBD2, which could not be checked here. TRBV21-1 is reported as a pseudogene. This CDR3 has 12 residues.

This clone was observed once. The V call is TRBV4-3, the J call TRBJ1-1; TRBD1 is a possible D gene (6 bases). Germline CDR1 reads LGHNA; CDR2 reads YSLEER. This CDR3 is 14 amino acids long. Trimming left V 3 bases short and J 8 bases short, with 16 bases between. CDR3 sequence (DNA): TGCGCCAGCAGCCAGGACAGCGCTCTGGGCGAAGCTTTCTTT. Its protein is CASSQDSALGEAFF.

V gene TRBV14 combines with J gene TRBJ2-1, with 10 bases fitting TRBD2. The length of the CDR3 is 16 residues. V shed 4 bases, J shed 0 bases, and the junction held 3 bases outside the gene matches. CDR1 and CDR2 from the germline V gene are SGHDN and FVKESK. The CDR3 here is CASSPRLAGSYNEQFF. For the CDR3, the DNA is TGTGCCAGCAGCCCTCGACTAGCGGGCTCCTACAATGAGCAGTTCTTC.

The V call is TRBV6-5, the J call TRBJ2-1; D gene unclear. Germline CDR1 reads MNHEY; CDR2 reads SVGAGI. The ends were cut back, 6 bases at V and 4 bases at J, with 13 bases in the middle. This CDR3 region has 14 residues. CDR3 bases: TGTGCCAGCAGGACTGAAGCTGAGTACAATGAGCAGTTCTTC. This sequence encodes CASRTEAEYNEQFF.

J is TRBJ1-2 and V is TRBV25-1; the D is unclear. CDR1 and CDR2 (germline): MGHDK, SYGVNS. Trimming left V 4 bases short and J 5 bases short, with 8 bases between. The CDR3 has 12 residues. This CDR3 reads CASSGWKYGYTF. As DNA, the CDR3 is TGTGCCAGCAGTGGGTGGAAATATGGCTACACCTTC.

The chain couples TRBV11-3 to TRBJ1-1, with 7 bases aligning to TRBD1. This CDR3 has 15 residues. Germline-derived CDR1 and CDR2 are SGHNT and YENEEA. V was clipped by 5 bases and J by 8 bases; unmatched bases: 14. CDR3 sequence reads: CASSPASGQLSEAFF. The CDR3 DNA is TGTGCCAGCAGCCCAGCCTCGGGACAGCTGTCGGAAGCTTTCTTT.

V usage is TRBV9 and J usage is TRBJ2-1, with D maybe TRBD2 (5 bases). This CDR3 is built from 16 residues. Germline CDR1 and CDR2: SGDLS and YYNGEE. Trimming took off 0 bases at V and 4 bases at J, with 14 bases between the two ends. The CDR3 loop is CASSVAGSLPYNEQFF. CDR3 nucleotide sequence: TGTGCCAGCAGCGTAGCGGGGTCCCTACCTTACAATGAGCAGTTCTTC.

V and J are TRBV19 and TRBJ1-2, with D hard to call. V shed 9 bases and J shed 4 bases, with 12 bases lying between them. The CDR3 contains 12 residues. CDR1 is LNHDA and CDR2 is SQIVND in the germline V gene (reference sequence). CDR3 coding DNA: TGTGCCAGCTCCGACGGTCCCTATGGCTACACCTTC. Protein product: CASSDGPYGYTF. Based on the CDR3 plus reference TRBV19 and TRBJ1-2, the full variable domain is DGGITQSPKYLFRKEGQNVTLSCEQNLNHDAMYWYRQDPGQGLRLIYYSQIVNDFQKGDIAEGYSVSREKKESFPLTVTSAQKNPTAFYLCASSDGPYGYTFGSGTRLTVV.

The J gene is TRBJ2-7, the V gene TRBV29-1; 7 bases agree with TRBD2. The germline V gene encodes CDR1 SQVTM and CDR2 ANQGSEA. The V and J ends lost 3 bases and 0 bases, in that order; junction bases with no gene match: 5. The length of the CDR3 is 14 residues. The CDR3 here is CSVDGLDSSYEQYF. Here the CDR3 DNA reads TGCAGCGTTGATGGACTAGACAGCTCCTACGAGCAGTACTTC.

The CDR3 is CASSETGVDWQTQYF. In DNA, the CDR3 is TGCGCCAGCTCCGAAACAGGGGTGGATTGGCAGACCCAGTACTTC. V gene TRBV10-2 combines with J gene TRBJ2-5; 7 bases align to TRBD1. The CDR3 has 15 residues. Germline lookup yields CDR1 WSHSY and CDR2 SAAADI. The ends lost 8 bases at V and 6 bases at J; junction bases unmatched: 15.

This sequence joins TRBV5-5 and TRBJ2-7, with D hard to call. The CDR3 runs 12 residues. V dropped 0 bases and J dropped 3 bases, with 4 bases sitting between them. Germline CDR1 reads SGHKS; CDR2 reads YYEKEE (reference sequence). CDR3 in amino acids: CASSLGLYEQYF. The CDR3 DNA reads as TGTGCCAGCAGCTTGGGTCTCTACGAGCAGTACTTC.

The rearrangement uses TRBV5-5 and TRBJ2-7; possible D gene TRBD2, 5 bases. CDR1 and CDR2 from the germline V gene are SGHKS and YYEKEE (reference sequence). Trimming stripped 7 bases from V and 3 bases from J, with 8 bases between. This CDR3 has 11 amino acids. CDR3: CASATSYEQYF. CDR3 in DNA: TGTGCCAGCGCCACTAGCTACGAGCAGTACTTC.

This clone has more than one count but fewer than ten. The chain recombines TRBV29-1 with TRBJ2-1; 7 bases map to TRBD1. This CDR3 has 17 amino acids. Germline CDR1 is SQVTM and CDR2 is ANQGSEA. The CDR3: CSSLQLVTGAAYNEQFF. CDR3 sequence (DNA): TGCAGTTCCCTCCAACTCGTAACAGGGGCCGCCTACAATGAGCAGTTCTTC.

The chain carries TRBV5-6 and TRBJ2-3; D is possibly TRBD2 (5 bases). Germline V gene sequence: CDR1 SGHDT, CDR2 YYEEEE. V was clipped by 2 bases and J by 2 bases, with 15 bases between them. This CDR3 is built from 16 residues. The CDR3 sequence is CASSLRLPSATDTQYF. In nucleotides, the CDR3 is TGTGCCAGCAGCTTAAGACTACCCAGTGCCACAGATACGCAGTATTTT.

This rearrangement joins TRBV25-1 to TRBJ1-5; possible D gene TRBD1, 5 bases. Germline-derived CDR1 and CDR2 are MGHDK and SYGVNS. The CDR3 covers 13 residues. Trimming took off 11 bases at V and 2 bases at J, with 13 bases between the two ends. The CDR3 DNA reads as TGTGCCTTGCGGGGGGAGGGCAATCAGCCCCAGCATTTT. Residues: CALRGEGNQPQHF.

In its sample, this clone was seen once. The V gene is TRBV7-6, the J gene TRBJ2-1; 10 bases line up with TRBD1. Germline V CDR1 and CDR2: SGHVS, FNYEAQ. This CDR3 spans 15 amino acids. With 6 bases clipped from V and 5 bases from J, the junction kept 7 bases outside the gene matches. The CDR3 DNA follows: TGTGCCAGCAGTTTACCGGGACAGGGGAACAATGAGCAGTTCTTC. This sequence encodes CASSLPGQGNNEQFF. The complete variable domain, with remaining parts taken from reference TRBV7-6 and TRBJ2-1, reads GAGVSQSPRYKVTKRGQDVALRCDPISGHVSLYWYRQALGQGPEFLTYFNYEAQQDKSGLPNDRFSAERPEGSISTLTIQRTEQRDSAMYRCASSLPGQGNNEQFFGPGTRLTVL.